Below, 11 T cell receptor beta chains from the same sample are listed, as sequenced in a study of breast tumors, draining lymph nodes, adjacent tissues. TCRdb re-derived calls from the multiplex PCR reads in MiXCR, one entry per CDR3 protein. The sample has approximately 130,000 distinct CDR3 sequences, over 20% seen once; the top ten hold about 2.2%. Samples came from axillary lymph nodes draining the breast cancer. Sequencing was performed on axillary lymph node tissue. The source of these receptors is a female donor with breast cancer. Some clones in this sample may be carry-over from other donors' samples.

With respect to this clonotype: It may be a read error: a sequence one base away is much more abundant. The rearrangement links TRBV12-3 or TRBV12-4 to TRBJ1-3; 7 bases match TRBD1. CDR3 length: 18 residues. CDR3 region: CASSLNTGQLYSGNTVYF. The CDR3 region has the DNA TGTGCCAGCTCCCTAAACACGGGACAGCTTTACTCTGGAAACACCGTATATTTT.

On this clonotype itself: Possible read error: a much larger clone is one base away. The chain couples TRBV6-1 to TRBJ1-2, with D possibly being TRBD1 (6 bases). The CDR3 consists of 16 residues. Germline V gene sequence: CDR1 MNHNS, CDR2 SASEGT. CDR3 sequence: CASSDRGSRGDYGHTF. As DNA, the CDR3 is TGTGCCAGCAGTGACAGGGGCTCGAGGGGAGACTATGGCCACACCTTC.

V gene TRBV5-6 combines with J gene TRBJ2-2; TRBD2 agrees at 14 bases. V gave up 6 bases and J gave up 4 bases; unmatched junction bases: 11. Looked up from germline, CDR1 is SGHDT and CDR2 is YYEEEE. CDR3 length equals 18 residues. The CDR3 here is CASTPGTSGRETTGELFF. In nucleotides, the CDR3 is TGTGCCAGCACCCCCGGGACTAGCGGGAGAGAGACCACCGGGGAGCTGTTTTTT.

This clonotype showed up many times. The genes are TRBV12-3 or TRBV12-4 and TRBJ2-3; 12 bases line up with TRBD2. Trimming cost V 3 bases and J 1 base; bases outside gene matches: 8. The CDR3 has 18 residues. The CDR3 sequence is CASSFSSGRASGTDTQYF. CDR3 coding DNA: TGTGCCAGCAGTTTTTCTAGCGGGAGGGCCTCTGGCACAGATACGCAGTATTTT.

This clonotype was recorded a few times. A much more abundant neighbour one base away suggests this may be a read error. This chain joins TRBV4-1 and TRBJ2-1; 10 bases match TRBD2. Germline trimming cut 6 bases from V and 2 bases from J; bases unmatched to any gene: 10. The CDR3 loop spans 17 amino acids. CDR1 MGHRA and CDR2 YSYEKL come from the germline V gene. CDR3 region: CASRPTPSGSPYNEQFF. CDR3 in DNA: TGCGCCAGCAGACCAACACCTAGCGGGAGCCCCTACAATGAGCAGTTCTTC.

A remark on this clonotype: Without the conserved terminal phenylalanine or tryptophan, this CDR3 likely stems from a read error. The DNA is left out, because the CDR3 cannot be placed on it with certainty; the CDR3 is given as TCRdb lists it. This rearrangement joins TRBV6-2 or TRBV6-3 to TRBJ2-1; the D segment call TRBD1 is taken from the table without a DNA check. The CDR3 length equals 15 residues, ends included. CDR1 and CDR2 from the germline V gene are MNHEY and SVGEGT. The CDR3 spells CASSHRGLIYNEQLL.

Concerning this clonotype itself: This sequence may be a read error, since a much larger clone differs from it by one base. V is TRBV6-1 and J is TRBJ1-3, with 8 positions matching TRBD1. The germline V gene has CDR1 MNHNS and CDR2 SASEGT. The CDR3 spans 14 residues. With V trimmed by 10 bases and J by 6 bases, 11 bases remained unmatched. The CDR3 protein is CANIGQGAKNTIYF. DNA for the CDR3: TGTGCCAACATTGGCCAGGGGGCTAAAAACACCATATATTTT.

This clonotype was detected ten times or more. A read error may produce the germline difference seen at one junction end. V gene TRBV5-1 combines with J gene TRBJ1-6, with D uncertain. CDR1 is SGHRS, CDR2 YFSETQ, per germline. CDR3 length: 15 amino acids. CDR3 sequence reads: CASGLWRGRDSPLHF. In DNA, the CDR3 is TGCGCCAGCGGCTTGTGGAGAGGGAGGGATTCACCCCTCCACTTT.

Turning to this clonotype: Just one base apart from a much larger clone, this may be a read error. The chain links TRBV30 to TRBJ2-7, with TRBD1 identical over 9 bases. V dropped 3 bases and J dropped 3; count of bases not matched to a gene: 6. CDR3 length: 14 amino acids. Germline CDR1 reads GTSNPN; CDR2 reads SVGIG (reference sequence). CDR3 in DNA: TGTGCCTGGAGAGTCCCGGACAGGGGCTACGAGCAGTACTTC. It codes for CAWRVPDRGYEQYF.

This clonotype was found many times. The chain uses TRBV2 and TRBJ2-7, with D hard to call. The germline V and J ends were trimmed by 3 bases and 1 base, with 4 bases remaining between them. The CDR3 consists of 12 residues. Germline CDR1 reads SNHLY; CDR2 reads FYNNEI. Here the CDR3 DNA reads TGTGCCAGCAGTGATCGTTCCTACGAGCAGTACTTC. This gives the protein CASSDRSYEQYF.

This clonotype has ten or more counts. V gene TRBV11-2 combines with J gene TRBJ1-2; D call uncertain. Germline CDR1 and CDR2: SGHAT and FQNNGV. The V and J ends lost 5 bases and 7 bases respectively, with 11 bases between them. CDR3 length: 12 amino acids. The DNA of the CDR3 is TGTGCCAGCAGCAATAGACAATCTGGCTACACCTTC. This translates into CASSNRQSGYTF.